These 9 T cell receptor beta chains were sequenced from one sample in a study of OX40 agonist ivuxolimab in advanced cancers. Using immunoSEQ multiplex PCR, the repertoire was profiled, and TCRdb retains in-frame clones only, with some absent. Found here are about 31,000 clones, about 83% of them singletons; the top ten hold approximately 33%. Material: CD4+ or CD8+ T cells sorted from blood, obtained in a trial of the OX40 agonist ivuxolimab. Receptor source: an adult with an advanced solid tumor such as melanoma, head and neck, liver or kidney cancer.

CDR3 amino acids: CASSQGEDYEQYF. In DNA form, the CDR3 reads TGCGCCAGCAGCCAAGGGGAGGACTACGAGCAGTACTTC. The chain links TRBV4-1 to TRBJ2-7, with a weak D call TRBD2 (6 bases). The CDR3 contains 13 residues. Between the trimmed V and J ends, which lost 1 base and 3 bases, there was a span of 7 bases. CDR1 MGHRA and CDR2 YSYEKL come from the germline V gene.

The chain couples TRBV20-1 to TRBJ1-1; no reliable D call. The germline V and J ends were trimmed by 0 bases and 4 bases, with 3 bases remaining between them. This CDR3 has 11 residues. The germline V gene encodes CDR1 DFQATT and CDR2 SNEGSKA (reference sequence). CDR3 sequence reads: CSARDGTEAFF. CDR3 bases: TGCAGTGCTAGAGATGGCACTGAAGCTTTCTTT.

V usage is TRBV28 and J usage is TRBJ1-4, with a possible D match to TRBD1 (6 bases). The CDR3 contains 18 residues. CDR1 is MDHEN and CDR2 is SYDVKM in the germline V gene. V was shortened by 0 bases and J by 1 base, with 15 bases between the two germline ends. The CDR3 is CASSLWLGHPITNEKLFF. The CDR3 nucleotides are TGTGCCAGCAGTTTATGGTTGGGACACCCTATAACTAATGAAAAACTGTTTTTT.

V usage is TRBV28 and J usage is TRBJ2-6; D is perhaps TRBD2 (5 bases). The CDR3 is 15 amino acids. The V gene's germline CDR1 is MDHEN and CDR2 SYDVKM. The CDR3 region is CAPREDGSGANVLTF. CDR3 nucleotide sequence: TGTGCTCCGAGGGAAGATGGCTCTGGGGCCAACGTCCTGACTTTC. Complete variable domain (other parts from reference TRBV28 and TRBJ2-6): DVKVTQSSRYLVKRTGEKVFLECVQDMDHENMFWYRQDPGLGLRLIYFSYDVKMKEKGDIPEGYSVSREKKERFSLILESASTNQTSMYLCAPREDGSGANVLTFGAGSRLTVL.

The rearrangement joins TRBV10-3 to TRBJ1-2; D is unclear. V was clipped by 11 bases and J by 5 bases, with 24 bases between them. In germline, CDR1 is ENHRY, CDR2 SYGVKD. This CDR3 has 15 residues. The CDR3 DNA follows: TGTGCCGCCACCCCCGCTGCTACCCTGAAATATGGCTACACCTTC. Its protein is CAATPAATLKYGYTF.

This chain connects TRBV4-2 to TRBJ2-2; TRBD1 or TRBD2 may be the D gene (5 bases each). This CDR3 has 12 amino acids. Germline V CDR1 and CDR2: LGHNA, YNFKEQ. Trimming cost V 6 bases and J 6 bases, with 8 bases left between them. CDR3 sequence: CASREGSGELFF. Written as DNA, the CDR3 is TGTGCCAGCAGAGAGGGGTCCGGGGAGCTGTTTTTT.

CDR3 protein: CASSPPVGFQPQHF. The CDR3, as DNA: TGTGCCAGCAGCCCCCCGGTGGGGTTTCAGCCCCAGCATTTT. J is TRBJ1-5 and V is TRBV28; D is unresolved. Germline CDR1 is MDHEN and CDR2 is SYDVKM. The germline V and J ends were trimmed by 6 bases and 6 bases, with 15 bases remaining between them. The CDR3 covers 14 residues. The full variable domain, completed using reference TRBV28 and TRBJ1-5, is DVKVTQSSRYLVKRTGEKVFLECVQDMDHENMFWYRQDPGLGLRLIYFSYDVKMKEKGDIPEGYSVSREKKERFSLILESASTNQTSMYLCASSPPVGFQPQHFGDGTRLSIL.

V and J are TRBV19 and TRBJ1-1; D might be TRBD1 (6 bases). The V gene lost 7 bases and the J gene lost 4 bases, with 10 bases spanning the gap. Germline V gene sequence: CDR1 LNHDA, CDR2 SQIVND (reference sequence). This CDR3 region has 12 residues. The DNA for the CDR3 is TGTGCCAGTAAGCAAGGGGGCACTGAAGCTTTCTTT. It is translated as CASKQGGTEAFF.

V usage is TRBV28 and J usage is TRBJ1-2; D call uncertain. Trimming removed 5 bases from V and 4 bases from J, with 5 bases in between. Per germline, CDR1 MDHEN and CDR2 SYDVKM. The CDR3 length is 11 residues. CDR3 loop: CASSHSYGYTF. CDR3 nucleotides: TGTGCCAGCAGTCACTCCTATGGCTACACCTTC.